These 17 T cell receptor beta chains were sequenced from one sample in a study of control samples from healthy donors and cancer patients. This table comes from immunoSEQ multiplex PCR, and its TCRdb copy is limited to in-frame clones, with some not included. The table lists about 60,000 clones, roughly 95% of them singletons. Sequenced input: blood. These receptors were obtained from a woman aged 18-29 years in good health.

The chain has TRBV7-6 and TRBJ1-1, with D uncertain. This CDR3 has 13 residues. The germline gives CDR1 SGHVS, CDR2 FNYEAQ. V gave up 5 bases and J gave up 1 base, with 8 bases separating them. CDR3 sequence (DNA): TGTGCCAGCAGCCGCGGGAGGAACACTGAAGCTTTCTTT. It is translated as CASSRGRNTEAFF.

This clone was detected only once. This sequence joins TRBV30 and TRBJ1-3, with D perhaps matching TRBD1 (6 bases). Per the germline V gene, CDR1 is GTSNPN and CDR2 is SVGIG (reference sequence). The length of the CDR3 is 14 residues. The V and J ends lost 0 bases and 3 bases respectively, with 9 bases between them. Written as DNA, the CDR3 is TGTGCCTGGAGTGTAGGGGGATATGGAAACACCATATATTTT. Residues: CAWSVGGYGNTIYF.

V usage is TRBV3-1 (or the pseudogene TRBV3-2) and J usage is TRBJ2-7; 11 bases align to TRBD1. CDR1 and CDR2 from the germline V gene are LGHDT and YNNKEL (reference sequence). Trimming took 3 bases from V and 4 from J; bases not matched to a gene: 2. The CDR3 covers 14 residues. For the CDR3, the DNA is TGTGCCAGCAGCCAGGGACAGGGGGGGTACGAGCAGTACTTC. It is translated as CASSQGQGGYEQYF.

This chain links TRBV29-1 with TRBJ1-2, with D unclear. Trimming shortened V by 1 base and J by 4 bases, and 13 bases separated the two germline ends. The CDR3 is 14 amino acids. The germline V gene encodes CDR1 SQVTM and CDR2 ANQGSEA. The CDR3 sequence is CSVEGRTAPYGYTF. In DNA form, the CDR3 reads TGCAGCGTTGAAGGGCGGACGGCTCCCTATGGCTACACCTTC.

This clone showed up just once. This rearrangement joins TRBV9 to TRBJ2-5; D possibly uses TRBD1 or TRBD2 (5 bases each). The CDR3 is made up of 17 amino acids. Trimming left V 4 bases short and J 0 bases short, with 19 bases between. Germline values: CDR1 SGDLS, CDR2 YYNGEE. The CDR3, as DNA: TGTGCCAGCAGCCCCCCCATATCGAGGGGATACCAAGAGACCCAGTACTTC. It encodes CASSPPISRGYQETQYF.

The J gene is TRBJ2-5, the V gene TRBV5-8; 13 bases match TRBD2. CDR3 length: 16 amino acids. Germline V gene sequence: CDR1 SGHTS, CDR2 YDEGEE. J gave up 1 base and V 4 bases, and 4 bases lay outside the gene matches. The chain's CDR3 is CASSTGTSGVQETQYF. For the CDR3, the DNA is TGTGCCAGCAGCACCGGGACTAGCGGGGTCCAAGAGACCCAGTACTTC.

The rearrangement links TRBV29-1 to TRBJ1-1; D not certain. The CDR3 runs to 14 residues. Germline V gene data show CDR1 as SQVTM and CDR2 as ANQGSEA. V lost 3 bases and J 3 bases, leaving 14 bases between the germline ends. This chain's CDR3 is CSVDLDTTDTEAFF. Here the CDR3 DNA reads TGCAGCGTTGACTTAGACACAACGGACACTGAAGCTTTCTTT.

V and J are TRBV28 and TRBJ1-2; 8 bases are shared with TRBD1. The V gene end was trimmed by 1 base and the J gene end by 9 bases; junction bases not matched to a gene: 7. This CDR3 region has 14 residues. The germline CDR1 and CDR2 sequences are MDHEN and SYDVKM. DNA for the CDR3: TGTGCCAGCAGTTTATCAGGGGGCCCAAATCGCTACACCTTC. It translates to CASSLSGGPNRYTF.

The V call is TRBV3-1 (or the pseudogene TRBV3-2), the J call TRBJ2-7; weak D call: TRBD1 (5 bases). Trimming left V 6 bases short and J 6 bases short, with 12 bases between. Germline CDR1 LGHDT, CDR2 YNNKEL (reference sequence). CDR3 length: 12 amino acids. CDR3 bases: TGTGCCAGCAGTTTGGGGCCCCTCGAGCAGTACTTC. It yields the protein CASSLGPLEQYF.

Only a few counts were recorded for this clone. This chain connects TRBV7-2 to TRBJ2-7; TRBD2 aligns across 7 bases. Trimming took 3 bases from V and 2 from J; bases not matched to a gene: 7. The CDR3 contains 15 residues. Germline CDR1 and CDR2: SGHTA and FQGNSA. CDR3 coding DNA: TGTGCCAGCAGCTTGTATGAGCGGGGTACCTACGAGCAGTACTTC. Its translation: CASSLYERGTYEQYF.

The gene calls are TRBV5-1 and TRBJ1-4, with 8 bases identical to TRBD1. With 5 bases clipped from V and 3 bases from J, the junction kept 6 bases outside the gene matches. The CDR3 consists of 15 residues. Per the germline V gene, CDR1 is SGHRS and CDR2 is YFSETQ. The CDR3 nucleotides are TGCGCCAGCAGACCCGGGACAGGCCCTAATGAAAAACTGTTTTTT. It is translated as CASRPGTGPNEKLFF.

The chain has TRBV19 and TRBJ1-5; no firm D call. V shed 5 bases and J shed 0 bases, with 17 bases lying between them. Germline-derived CDR1 and CDR2 are LNHDA and SQIVND (reference sequence). The CDR3 has 17 residues. The CDR3 reads CASSVSGSVYSNQPQHF. The CDR3 DNA reads as TGTGCCAGTAGTGTTTCCGGGAGCGTCTATAGCAATCAGCCCCAGCATTTT.

V and J are TRBV28 and TRBJ1-4; maybe TRBD1 (6 bases). The CDR3 runs 12 residues. The ends were cut back, 7 bases at V and 8 bases at J, with 11 bases in the middle. CDR1 and CDR2 from the germline V gene are MDHEN and SYDVKM. CDR3 sequence (DNA): TGTGCCAGCAAGCAGGGGACCGAAAAACTGTTTTTT. Translating it yields CASKQGTEKLFF.

The rearrangement links TRBV10-3 to TRBJ1-2; D unresolved. The CDR3 loop spans 13 amino acids. In germline, CDR1 is ENHRY, CDR2 SYGVKD. Trimming cost V 3 bases and J 8 bases, with 13 bases left between them. The CDR3 DNA reads TGTGCCATCAGTGAAGTACAGTTATTCGGCTACACCTTC. Translating it yields CAISEVQLFGYTF.

This rearrangement joins TRBV7-9 to TRBJ1-4, with D unclear. The CDR3 runs 15 residues. Trimming took off 1 base at V and 3 bases at J, with 9 bases between the two ends. The germline gives CDR1 SEHNR, CDR2 FQNEAQ (reference sequence). CDR3 sequence: CASSLDWSANEKLFF. CDR3 nucleotides: TGTGCCAGCAGCTTAGATTGGTCAGCTAATGAAAAACTGTTTTTT.

V usage is TRBV3-1 (or the pseudogene TRBV3-2) and J usage is TRBJ2-7, with a tentative D call TRBD2 (7 bases). The CDR3 is 14 amino acids. The germline V gene encodes CDR1 LGHDT and CDR2 YNNKEL (reference sequence). The V and J ends lost 8 bases and 1 base respectively, with 15 bases between them. This CDR3 is CASRRGGGSYEQYF. In DNA, the CDR3 is TGTGCCAGCCGGAGGGGGGGCGGTTCCTACGAGCAGTACTTC.

V gene TRBV10-3 combines with J gene TRBJ1-2; the match to TRBD1 covers 8 bases. J lost 7 bases, V lost 2 bases, and 6 bases had no gene match. Germline loops: CDR1 ENHRY, CDR2 SYGVKD. The CDR3 loop spans 14 amino acids. The CDR3 region is CAISERLDRGGYTF. The CDR3 DNA reads TGTGCCATCAGTGAGCGGCTCGACAGGGGTGGCTACACCTTC.